This is a list of T cell receptor beta chains from one sample in a study of CD8 T cells in Susac syndrome. MiXCR, run by TCRdb on the immunoSEQ multiplex PCR reads, gives a single entry per CDR3 protein. The repertoire holds 160,000 or so distinct CDR3 sequences, with around 95% as singletons. Source material: CD8+ T cells from PBMCs. These receptors were collected from a human donor with multiple sclerosis. Each CDR3 is given with its conserved first and last residue. D genes are given only for firm matches. A row's size may be missing; if present it is once, few, many or a size class.

cdr3_aa	cdr3_nt	d_call	clone_size	v_call	j_call
CSVPGGHDTQYF	TGCAGCGTACCCGGGGGACATGATACGCAGTATTTT	-	-	TRBV29-1	TRBJ2-3
CSARPYRETSYEQYF	TGCAGTGCTCGGCCGTACAGGGAGACTAGCTACGAGCAGTACTTC	-	-	TRBV20-1	TRBJ2-7
CASSYGTGRETQYF	TGTGCCAGCAGTTACGGGACAGGGAGGGAGACCCAGTACTTC	TRBD1	-	TRBV6-5	TRBJ2-5
CASSHDRFNQPQHF	TGTGCCAGCAGCCACGACAGGTTCAATCAGCCCCAGCATTTT	-	-	TRBV3-1	TRBJ1-5
CSARDPGDMSTDTQYF	TGCAGTGCTAGAGATCCGGGGGACATGAGCACAGATACGCAGTATTTT	-	-	TRBV20-1	TRBJ2-3
CASSFTTGVGGEQYF	TGTGCCAGCAGCTTTACGACAGGGGTTGGTGGCGAGCAGTACTTC	TRBD1	once	TRBV7-9	TRBJ2-7
CASSLSTTGELFF	TGTGCCAGCAGTTTATCGACCACCGGGGAGCTGTTTTTT	-	-	TRBV27	TRBJ2-2
CSASIENTIYF	TGCAGTGCTAGTATTGAAAACACCATATATTTT	-	-	TRBV20-1	TRBJ1-3
CASSYSLLSRSYEQYF	TGTGCCAGCAGTTACTCCCTCCTAAGCAGATCCTACGAGCAGTACTTC	-	-	TRBV6-5	TRBJ2-7
CASSRTLVPEAFF	TGTGCCAGCAGTAGGACACTAGTCCCTGAAGCTTTCTTT	-	-	TRBV7-6	TRBJ1-1
CAWGQSYEQYF	TGTGCCTGGGGACAAAGTTACGAGCAGTACTTC	-	-	TRBV30	TRBJ2-7
CSVEGGNYEAFF	TGCAGCGTTGAGGGCGGAAACTATGAAGCTTTCTTT	-	-	TRBV29-1	TRBJ1-1
CSAIKTLGAWEQYF	TGCAGTGCTATCAAAACTCTAGGGGCTTGGGAGCAGTACTTC	-	-	TRBV20-1	TRBJ2-7
CASNPRGFQETQYF	TGTGCCAGCAACCCGAGGGGTTTCCAAGAGACCCAGTACTTC	-	-	TRBV14	TRBJ2-5
CSARGIGAHGDETQYF	TGCAGTGCCCGAGGGATCGGGGCCCACGGGGACGAGACCCAGTACTTC	-	-	TRBV20-1	TRBJ2-5
CASRETSGETQYF	TGTGCCAGCAGAGAAACATCCGGGGAGACCCAGTACTTC	-	-	TRBV2	TRBJ2-5
CASSAKDGTYGYTF	TGTGCCAGCAGCGCAAAGGACGGAACCTATGGCTACACCTTC	-	-	TRBV9	TRBJ1-2
CASSLHGKDGYTF	TGTGCCAGCAGCTTACACGGTAAAGATGGCTACACCTTC	-	-	TRBV7-9	TRBJ1-2
CSAGVAGELFF	TGCAGTGCCGGGGTAGCCGGGGAGCTGTTTTTT	-	once	TRBV20-1	TRBJ2-2
CASSGRRLGDEQFF	TGTGCCAGCAGTGGACGTAGGCTTGGGGATGAGCAGTTCTTC	-	-	TRBV2	TRBJ2-1
CASGLGDVEAFF	TGTGCTAGTGGTTTGGGCGACGTCGAAGCTTTCTTT	-	-	TRBV12-5	TRBJ1-1
CAWSVMGHEAFF	TGTGCCTGGAGTGTAATGGGGCATGAAGCTTTCTTT	-	-	TRBV30	TRBJ1-1
CASSARTGGWEQYF	TGTGCCAGCAGCGCCCGGACAGGGGGCTGGGAGCAGTACTTC	TRBD1	once	TRBV7-9	TRBJ2-7
CASSLGGDQPQHF	TGTGCCAGCAGTTTGGGCGGGGATCAGCCCCAGCATTTT	-	few	TRBV12-3/TRBV12-4	TRBJ1-5
CASSQGQTDIQYF	TGCGCCAGCAGCCAAGGACAGACAGACATTCAGTACTTC	-	once	TRBV4-1	TRBJ2-4
CAWSAGQGNTEAFF	TGTGCCTGGAGTGCGGGACAGGGAAACACTGAAGCTTTCTTT	TRBD1	once	TRBV30	TRBJ1-1
CASSPRAPTYEQYF	TGTGCCAGCAGTCCTCGGGCTCCCACCTACGAGCAGTACTTC	-	-	TRBV12-3/TRBV12-4	TRBJ2-7
CSGRGDVYNEQFF	TGCAGTGGCCGGGGGGACGTCTACAATGAGCAGTTCTTC	TRBD2	-	TRBV20-1	TRBJ2-1
CAWKGRGSYNEQFF	TGTGCCTGGAAGGGCAGGGGTTCCTACAATGAGCAGTTCTTC	-	-	TRBV30	TRBJ2-1
CSATGLITNIQYF	TGCAGTGCTACGGGCCTTATTACGAACATTCAGTACTTC	-	-	TRBV20-1	TRBJ2-4
CASSQSNWGTGELFF	TGTGCCAGCAGCCAGTCTAACTGGGGGACCGGGGAGCTGTTTTTT	-	-	TRBV3-1	TRBJ2-2
CASSFGENYGYTF	TGTGCCAGCAGTTTCGGGGAGAACTATGGCTACACCTTC	-	-	TRBV27	TRBJ1-2
CSVVGTNRGNEQFF	TGCAGCGTTGTGGGGACGAATAGGGGGAATGAGCAGTTCTTC	-	once	TRBV29-1	TRBJ2-1
CAWETGLYNEQFF	TGTGCCTGGGAGACAGGGCTCTACAATGAGCAGTTCTTC	TRBD1	-	TRBV30	TRBJ2-1
CASRNNEQFF	TGTGCCAGCAGGAACAATGAGCAGTTCTTC	-	-	TRBV2	TRBJ2-1
CASSWGGNYNSPLHF	TGTGCCAGCAGTTGGGGTGGCAACTATAATTCACCCCTCCACTTT	-	once	TRBV27	TRBJ1-6
CATSTPGTDTVDTQYF	TGTGCCACCAGCACCCCCGGGACAGACACGGTGGATACGCAGTATTTT	TRBD1	-	TRBV15	TRBJ2-3
CSASRGGEFF	TGCAGTGCTAGTCGAGGGGGGGAATTCTTC	-	-	TRBV20-1	TRBJ2-1
CASSLAWDRENTEAFF	TGTGCCAGCAGTTTAGCTTGGGACAGGGAAAACACTGAAGCTTTCTTT	TRBD1	-	TRBV12-3/TRBV12-4	TRBJ1-1
CASSLARGGRTYEQYF	TGTGCCAGCAGTTTAGCCAGGGGCGGACGAACCTACGAGCAGTACTTC	-	once	TRBV12-3/TRBV12-4	TRBJ2-7
CASSLAGGAPLHF	TGTGCCAGCAGCTTAGCGGGGGGGGCACCCCTCCACTTT	-	few	TRBV7-6	TRBJ1-6
CASSSTGQLSNEQFF	TGTGCCAGCAGCTCCACCGGACAGCTCTCCAATGAGCAGTTCTTC	-	-	TRBV14	TRBJ2-1
CASSPPPAGAGHEQFF	TGTGCCAGCAGTCCCCCACCAGCGGGAGCGGGCCATGAGCAGTTCTTC	TRBD2	-	TRBV6-1	TRBJ2-1
CASSPRQGNLYEQYF	TGTGCCAGCAGCCCACGACAGGGGAACCTCTACGAGCAGTACTTC	TRBD1	-	TRBV14	TRBJ2-7
CSAPTGTSLKNIQYF	TGCAGTGCTCCTACCGGGACTAGCCTAAAAAACATTCAGTACTTC	TRBD2	-	TRBV20-1	TRBJ2-4
CASSLSGVNEQFF	TGTGCTAGCAGCTTATCAGGTGTCAATGAGCAGTTCTTC	-	-	TRBV7-7	TRBJ2-1
CASSHPGGGSTEAFF	TGTGCCAGCAGTCACCCAGGAGGGGGGAGCACTGAAGCTTTCTTT	-	-	TRBV11-1	TRBJ1-1
CASSFGSEAFF	TGTGCCAGCAGTTTTGGGAGTGAAGCTTTCTTT	-	-	TRBV12-3/TRBV12-4	TRBJ1-1
CSVEYAGDYEQYF	TGCAGCGTTGAATACGCAGGGGACTACGAGCAGTACTTC	-	few	TRBV29-1	TRBJ2-7
CASSLGWVEAFF	TGTGCCAGCAGCCTTGGGTGGGTTGAAGCTTTCTTT	-	-	TRBV5-6	TRBJ1-1
CASSLSPGTYYNEQFF	TGTGCCAGCAGCTTGAGTCCCGGGACTTACTACAATGAGCAGTTCTTC	-	-	TRBV7-3	TRBJ2-1
CASSGGQHSNQPQHF	TGTGCCAGCAGCGGCGGACAGCATAGCAATCAGCCCCAGCATTTT	-	-	TRBV9	TRBJ1-5
CASINGAAGSQPQHF	TGTGCCAGCATAAACGGGGCGGCAGGGTCTCAGCCCCAGCATTTT	-	-	TRBV6-5	TRBJ1-5
CSVWTGGEGEAFF	TGCAGCGTTTGGACAGGGGGCGAGGGTGAAGCTTTCTTT	TRBD1	-	TRBV29-1	TRBJ1-1
CATSWGAAGTEAFF	TGTGCCACCAGCTGGGGGGCCGCCGGCACTGAAGCTTTCTTT	-	-	TRBV15	TRBJ1-1